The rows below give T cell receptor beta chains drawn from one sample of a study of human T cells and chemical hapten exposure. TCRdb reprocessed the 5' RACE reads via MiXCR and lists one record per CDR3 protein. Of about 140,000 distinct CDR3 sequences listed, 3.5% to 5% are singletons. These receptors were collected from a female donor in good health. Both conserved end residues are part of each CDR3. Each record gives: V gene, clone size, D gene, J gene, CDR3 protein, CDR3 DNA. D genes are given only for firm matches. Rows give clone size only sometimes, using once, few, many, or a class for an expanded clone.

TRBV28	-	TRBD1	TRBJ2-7	CATETGVSGEQYF	TGTGCCACGGAAACAGGGGTATCGGGGGAGCAGTACTTC
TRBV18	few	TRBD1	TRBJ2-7	CASSPAGTGRGGEQYF	TGTGCCAGCTCACCCGCCGGGACAGGGAGGGGCGGCGAGCAGTACTTC
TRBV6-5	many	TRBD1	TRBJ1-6	CASSITGGSPLHF	TGTGCCAGCAGTATTACAGGGGGTTCACCCCTCCACTTT
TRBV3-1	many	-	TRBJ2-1	CASSSEGRVRDEQFF	TGTGCCAGCTCTTCAGAAGGTAGGGTAAGGGATGAGCAGTTCTTC
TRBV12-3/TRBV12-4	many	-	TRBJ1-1	CASSSAQRNTEAFF	TGTGCCAGCAGTTCGGCACAGAGGAACACTGAAGCTTTCTTT
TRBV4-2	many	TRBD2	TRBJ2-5	CASSQDWSGGAVETQYF	TGTGCCAGCAGCCAAGATTGGTCCGGGGGGGCCGTCGAGACCCAGTACTTC
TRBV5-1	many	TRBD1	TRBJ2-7	CASSFRQGIGEQYF	TGCGCCAGCAGCTTCCGACAGGGAATTGGCGAGCAGTACTTC
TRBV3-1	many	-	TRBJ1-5	CASSQEFIAQPQHF	TGTGCCAGCAGCCAAGAATTCATCGCTCAGCCCCAGCATTTT
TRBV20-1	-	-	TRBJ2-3	CSGENGGTTDTQYF	TGCAGTGGAGAGAATGGAGGGACGACAGATACGCAGTATTTT
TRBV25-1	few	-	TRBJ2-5	CASSESGTRWETQYF	TGTGCCAGCAGTGAATCAGGGACCAGGTGGGAGACCCAGTACTTC
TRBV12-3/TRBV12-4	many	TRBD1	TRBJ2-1	CASSNSGGAKANEQFF	TGTGCCAGCAGCAACTCAGGGGGCGCAAAGGCCAATGAGCAGTTCTTC
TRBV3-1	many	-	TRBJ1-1	CASSQVGGINTEAFF	TGTGCCAGCAGCCAAGTTGGGGGGATTAACACTGAAGCTTTCTTT
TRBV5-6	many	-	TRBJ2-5	CASSLKRYGQAGAETQYF	TGTGCCAGCAGCTTGAAACGTTACGGGCAGGCGGGGGCAGAGACCCAGTACTTC
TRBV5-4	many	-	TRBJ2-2	CASSSRAYTGELFF	TGTGCCAGCAGCTCCCGGGCTTACACCGGGGAGCTGTTTTTT
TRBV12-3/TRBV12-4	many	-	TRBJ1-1	CASSLVMGQAFF	TGTGCCAGCAGTTTAGTGATGGGCCAAGCTTTCTTT
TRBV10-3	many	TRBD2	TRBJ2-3	CAISESRGGPDTQYF	TGTGCCATCAGTGAGTCACGGGGGGGCCCAGATACGCAGTATTTT
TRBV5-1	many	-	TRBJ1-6	CASSFQGQGLNSPLHF	TGCGCCAGCAGCTTCCAGGGTCAGGGTCTCAATTCACCCCTCCACTTT
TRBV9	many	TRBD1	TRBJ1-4	CASSPTGTENEKLFF	TGTGCCAGCAGCCCAACCGGGACAGAGAATGAAAAACTGTTTTTT
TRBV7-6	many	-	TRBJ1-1	CASSLGDVLNTEAFF	TGTGCCAGCAGCTTAGGAGACGTCTTGAACACTGAAGCTTTCTTT
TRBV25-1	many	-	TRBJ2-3	CASSLAGATTDTQYF	TGTGCCAGCAGTCTCGCAGGGGCTACCACAGATACGCAGTATTTT
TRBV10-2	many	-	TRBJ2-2	CASTRTAGTGELFF	TGCGCCAGCACCAGGACAGCGGGCACCGGGGAGCTGTTTTTT
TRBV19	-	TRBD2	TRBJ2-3	CASTAGDCSTDTQYF	TGTGCCAGTACGGCGGGGGACTGTAGCACAGATACGCAGTATTTT
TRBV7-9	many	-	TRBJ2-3	CASSQKGWVTDTQYF	TGTGCCAGCAGCCAGAAGGGTTGGGTCACAGATACGCAGTATTTT
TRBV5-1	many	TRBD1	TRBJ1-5	CASSLRTGDSNQPQHF	TGCGCCAGCAGCCTAAGGACAGGCGACAGCAATCAGCCCCAGCATTTT
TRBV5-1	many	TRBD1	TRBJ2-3	CASSFQGAADTQYF	TGCGCCAGCAGCTTCCAGGGGGCGGCAGATACGCAGTATTTT
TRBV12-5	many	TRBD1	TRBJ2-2	CASGPGQGAAGELFF	TGTGCTAGTGGTCCGGGACAGGGGGCGGCCGGGGAGCTGTTTTTT